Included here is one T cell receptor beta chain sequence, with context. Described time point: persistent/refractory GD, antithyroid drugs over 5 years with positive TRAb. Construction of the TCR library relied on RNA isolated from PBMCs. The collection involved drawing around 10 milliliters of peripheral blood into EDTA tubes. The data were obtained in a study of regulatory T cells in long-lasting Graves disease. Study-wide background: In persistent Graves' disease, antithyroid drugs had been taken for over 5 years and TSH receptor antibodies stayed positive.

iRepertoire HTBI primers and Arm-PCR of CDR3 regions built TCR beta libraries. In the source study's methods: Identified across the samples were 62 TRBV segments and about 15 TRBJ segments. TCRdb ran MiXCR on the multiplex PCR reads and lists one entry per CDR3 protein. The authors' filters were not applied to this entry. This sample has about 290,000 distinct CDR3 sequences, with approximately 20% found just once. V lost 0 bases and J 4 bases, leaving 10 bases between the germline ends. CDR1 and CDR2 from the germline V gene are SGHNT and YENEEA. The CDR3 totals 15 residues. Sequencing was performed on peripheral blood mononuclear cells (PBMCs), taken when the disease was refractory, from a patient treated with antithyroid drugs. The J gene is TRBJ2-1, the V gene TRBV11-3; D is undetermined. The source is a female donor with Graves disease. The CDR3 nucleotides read TGTGCCAGCAGCTTAGACCCTACAGATTACAATGAGCAGTTCTTC. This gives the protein CASSLDPTDYNEQFF. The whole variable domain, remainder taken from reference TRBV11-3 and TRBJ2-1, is EAGVVQSPRYKIIEKKQPVAFWCNPISGHNTLYWYLQNLGQGPELLIRYENEEAVDDSQLPKDRFSAERLKGVDSTLKIQPAELGDSAVYLCASSLDPTDYNEQFFGPGTRLTVL.